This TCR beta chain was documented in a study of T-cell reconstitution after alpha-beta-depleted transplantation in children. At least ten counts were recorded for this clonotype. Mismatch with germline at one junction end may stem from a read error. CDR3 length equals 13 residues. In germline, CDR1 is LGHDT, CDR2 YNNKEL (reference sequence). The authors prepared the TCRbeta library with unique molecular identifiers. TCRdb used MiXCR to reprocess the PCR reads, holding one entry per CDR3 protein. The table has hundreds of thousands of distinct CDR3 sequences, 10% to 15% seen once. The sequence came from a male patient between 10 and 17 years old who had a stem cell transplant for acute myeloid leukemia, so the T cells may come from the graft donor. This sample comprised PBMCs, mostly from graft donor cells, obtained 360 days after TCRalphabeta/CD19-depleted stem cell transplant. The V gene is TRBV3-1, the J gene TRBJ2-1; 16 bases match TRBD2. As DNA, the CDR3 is TGTGCCAGCAGCCAGGGGACTAGCGGGAGGGCGATCTTC. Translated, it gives CASSQGTSGRAIF.